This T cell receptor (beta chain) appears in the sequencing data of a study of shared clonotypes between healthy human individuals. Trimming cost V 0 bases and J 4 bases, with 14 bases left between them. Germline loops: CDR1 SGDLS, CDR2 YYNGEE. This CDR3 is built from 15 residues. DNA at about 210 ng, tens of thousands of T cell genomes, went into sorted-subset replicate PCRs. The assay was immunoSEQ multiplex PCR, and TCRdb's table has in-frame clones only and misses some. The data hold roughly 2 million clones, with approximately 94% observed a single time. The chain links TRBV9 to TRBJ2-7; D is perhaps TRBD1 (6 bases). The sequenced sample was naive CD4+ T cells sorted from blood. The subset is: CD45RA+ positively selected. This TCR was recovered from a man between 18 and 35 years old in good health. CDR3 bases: TGTGCCAGCAGCGTAGGTACAGGGTCCACTTACGAGCAGTACTTC. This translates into CASSVGTGSTYEQYF.